Following are 22 T cell receptor beta chains from one sample sequenced in a study of blood T cell repertoires in COVID-19. The assay was immunoSEQ multiplex PCR, and TCRdb's table has in-frame clones only and misses some. The sample consists of 110,000 to 150,000 clones, around 82% of them appearing once. The sample was peripheral blood. The receptors derive from a woman aged 50 to 65 with acute or convalescent COVID-19.

The rearrangement joins TRBV9 to TRBJ1-6; weak D call: TRBD1 (5 bases). V was pared by 0 bases and J by 10 bases, with 14 bases between. The CDR3 consists of 15 residues. Germline V gene data show CDR1 as SGDLS and CDR2 as YYNGEE. This CDR3 reads CASSVASQGKSPLHF. Here the CDR3 DNA reads TGTGCCAGCAGCGTAGCGTCCCAGGGAAAATCACCCCTCCACTTT.

This clone was recorded only once. The CDR3 bases are TGTGCCAGCAGTTACGGGAGATACCTCTATGGCTACACCTTC. This encodes CASSYGRYLYGYTF. The V call is TRBV6-5, the J call TRBJ1-2; D remains unclear. Trimming cost V 2 bases and J 4 bases, with 11 bases left between them. The CDR3 has 14 amino acids. Germline V gene sequence: CDR1 MNHEY, CDR2 SVGAGI.

The chain recombines TRBV9 with TRBJ1-2; D is unclear. V gave up 0 bases and J gave up 8 bases, with 14 bases separating them. This CDR3 spans 14 amino acids. CDR1 is SGDLS, CDR2 YYNGEE, per germline. CDR3 in amino acids: CASSVEVELLGYTF. The CDR3 coding sequence is TGTGCCAGCAGCGTAGAAGTCGAGCTCTTGGGCTACACCTTC.

The chain has TRBV7-9 and TRBJ1-1; D uncertain. Germline lookup yields CDR1 SEHNR and CDR2 FQNEAQ (reference sequence). V was clipped by 5 bases and J by 4 bases, with 17 bases between them. The CDR3 sequence is 15 residues long. CDR3 protein: CASSPVGSVLTEAFF. Here the CDR3 DNA reads TGTGCCAGCAGCCCCGTGGGCAGTGTTCTCACTGAAGCTTTCTTT. Based on the CDR3 plus reference TRBV7-9 and TRBJ1-1, the full variable domain is DTGVSQNPRHKITKRGQNVTFRCDPISEHNRLYWYRQTLGQGPEFLTYFQNEAQLEKSRLLSDRFSAERPKGSFSTLEIQRTEQGDSAMYLCASSPVGSVLTEAFFGQGTRLTVV.

The genes are TRBV13 and TRBJ2-1; D remains unclear. Germline CDR1 PRHDT, CDR2 FYEKMQ (reference sequence). V was pared by 7 bases and J by 5 bases, with 12 bases between. This CDR3 has 13 residues. The CDR3 nucleotides read TGTGCCAGCACCCCAGACAATGACAATGAGCAGTTCTTC. This sequence encodes CASTPDNDNEQFF.

This chain connects TRBV28 to TRBJ1-1, with a possible D match to TRBD1 (6 bases). This CDR3 contains 16 residues. V was clipped by 6 bases and J by 0 bases, with 17 bases between them. CDR1 and CDR2 (germline): MDHEN, SYDVKM. CDR3 coding DNA: TGTGCCAGCAGCTGGGGCTTATCAGGGGTGAACACTGAAGCTTTCTTT. Its protein product is CASSWGLSGVNTEAFF.

The count of this clone is one. The rearrangement uses TRBV6-5 and TRBJ1-6; TRBD1 matches 7 bases. Germline CDR1 MNHEY, CDR2 SVGAGI. This CDR3 comprises 12 residues. V lost 5 bases and J lost 10; bases outside the gene matches: 2. CDR3 residues: CASSTGDSPLHF. The CDR3 DNA sequence: TGTGCCAGCAGTACAGGGGACTCACCCCTCCACTTT.

The count of this clone is one. The chain joins TRBV6-2 or TRBV6-3 to TRBJ2-5, with D unresolved. CDR3 length equals 14 residues. Germline V gives CDR1 MNHEY, CDR2 SVGEGT. The V gene lost 6 bases and the J gene lost 4 bases, with 15 bases spanning the gap. DNA for the CDR3: TGTGCCAGCAGCCCCCGGTTGTCGGGAGAGACCCAGTACTTC. This gives the protein CASSPRLSGETQYF.

This chain connects TRBV5-6 to TRBJ2-7; 7 bases align to TRBD1. CDR1 SGHDT and CDR2 YYEEEE come from the germline V gene. V shed 4 bases, J shed 2 bases, and the junction held 9 bases outside the gene matches. The CDR3 has 15 amino acids. The CDR3 bases are TGTGCCAGCAGCCAACAGGGGCTCCTAACCTACGAGCAGTACTTC. The encoded protein is CASSQQGLLTYEQYF.

The J gene is TRBJ2-1, the V gene TRBV7-3, with unresolved D. This CDR3 is built from 15 residues. V dropped 1 base and J dropped 9 bases, with 16 bases sitting between them. Per germline, CDR1 SGHTA and CDR2 FQGTGA. CDR3 coding DNA: TGTGCCAGCAGCTTAAACTCCCTAGTCCTCAGTGAGCAGTTCTTC. As protein: CASSLNSLVLSEQFF.

The chain joins TRBV2 to TRBJ1-5; D is perhaps TRBD1 (6 bases). The germline CDR1 and CDR2 sequences are SNHLY and FYNNEI. V lost 1 base and J lost 5, with 9 bases in between. The CDR3 has 14 amino acids. CDR3 bases: TGTGCCAGCAGTGAAGGGGGGCTTGATCAGCCCCAGCATTTT. Translating gives CASSEGGLDQPQHF. Supplemented by reference TRBV2 and TRBJ1-5, the full variable domain reads EPEVTQTPSHQVTQMGQEVILRCVPISNHLYFYWYRQILGQKVEFLVSFYNNEISEKSEIFDDQFSVERPDGSNFTLKIRSTKLEDSAMYFCASSEGGLDQPQHFGDGTRLSIL.

This clone was picked up a small number of times. J is TRBJ1-6 and V is TRBV6-5; 7 bases align to TRBD1. The V and J ends lost 2 bases and 7 bases, in that order; junction bases with no gene match: 5. The CDR3 totals 15 residues. In germline, CDR1 is MNHEY, CDR2 SVGAGI. The CDR3 sequence is CASSYRQGGNSPLHF. In nucleotides, the CDR3 is TGTGCCAGCAGTTACCGACAGGGAGGCAATTCACCCCTCCACTTT.

V is TRBV5-6 and J is TRBJ1-6; D is undetermined. The germline V gene has CDR1 SGHDT and CDR2 YYEEEE. The V and J ends lost 7 bases and 1 base respectively, with 24 bases between them. The CDR3 has 19 amino acids. The CDR3 sequence is CASPQSGLPKRSYNSPLHF. In DNA form, the CDR3 reads TGTGCCAGCCCCCAGTCAGGACTGCCGAAGCGGTCCTATAATTCACCCCTCCACTTT. Filled out from reference TRBV5-6 and TRBJ1-6, the complete variable domain reads DAGVTQSPTHLIKTRGQQVTLRCSPKSGHDTVSWYQQALGQGPQFIFQYYEEEERQRGNFPDRFSGHQFPNYSSELNVNALLLGDSALYLCASPQSGLPKRSYNSPLHFGNGTRLTVT.

This clone was seen a handful of times. This chain connects TRBV6-5 to TRBJ1-1; 9 positions agree with TRBD1. V trimming: 3 bases; J trimming: 0 bases; junction bases outside the gene matches: 2. CDR3 length equals 15 residues. Germline CDR1 MNHEY, CDR2 SVGAGI. CDR3: CASSYGTGLNTEAFF. CDR3 sequence (DNA): TGTGCCAGCAGTTATGGGACAGGGTTGAACACTGAAGCTTTCTTT.

V gene TRBV28 combines with J gene TRBJ1-2; 7 positions match TRBD1. This CDR3 has 15 amino acids. Germline-derived CDR1 and CDR2 are MDHEN and SYDVKM. The ends lost 1 base at V and 4 bases at J; junction bases unmatched: 6. The chain's CDR3 is CASSLSQGEAYGYTF. In nucleotides, the CDR3 is TGTGCCAGCAGTTTATCTCAGGGGGAGGCCTATGGCTACACCTTC.

The chain uses TRBV5-8 and TRBJ2-1, with a weak D call TRBD1 (5 bases). CDR3 length equals 16 residues. Trimming left V 0 bases short and J 0 bases short, with 10 bases between. Germline V gene lookup returns CDR1 SGHTS and CDR2 YDEGEE. The CDR3 protein is CASSLGDSSSYNEQFF. CDR3 DNA sequence: TGTGCCAGCAGCTTGGGTGACAGCAGCTCCTACAATGAGCAGTTCTTC.

The chain employs TRBV25-1 and TRBJ2-1; TRBD1 matches 7 bases. With V trimmed by 4 bases and J by 6 bases, 3 bases remained unmatched. This CDR3 spans 13 amino acids. From germline, CDR1 is MGHDK and CDR2 SYGVNS. The CDR3 bases are TGTGCCAGCAGTGGATGGACAGGCAATGAGCAGTTCTTC. Amino acids: CASSGWTGNEQFF. The whole variable domain, filled in from reference TRBV25-1 and TRBJ2-1, reads EADIYQTPRYLVIGTGKKITLECSQTMGHDKMYWYQQDPGMELHLIHYSYGVNSTEKGDLSSESTVSRIRTEHFPLTLESARPSHTSQYLCASSGWTGNEQFFGPGTRLTVL.

The rearrangement links TRBV5-1 to TRBJ1-6; D perhaps matches TRBD1 (6 bases). Between the trimmed V and J ends, which lost 4 bases and 0 bases, there was a span of 23 bases. There are 20 residues in the CDR3. Germline V gene sequence: CDR1 SGHRS, CDR2 YFSETQ. CDR3 amino acids: CASSQMRGGSLNSYNSPLHF. The CDR3 coding sequence is TGCGCCAGCAGCCAGATGCGGGGGGGCTCCCTAAACTCCTATAATTCACCCCTCCACTTT. Full variable domain (remainder filled in from reference TRBV5-1 and TRBJ1-6): KAGVTQTPRYLIKTRGQQVTLSCSPISGHRSVSWYQQTPGQGLQFLFEYFSETQRNKGNFPGRFSGRQFSNSRSEMNVSTLELGDSALYLCASSQMRGGSLNSYNSPLHFGNGTRLTVT.

This clone was picked up one time. V gene TRBV29-1 combines with J gene TRBJ2-5, with a weak D call TRBD2 (6 bases). Trimming removed 5 bases at V and 3 bases at J, with 7 bases between. Germline lookup yields CDR1 SQVTM and CDR2 ANQGSEA. This CDR3 has 11 amino acids. CDR3 in DNA: TGCAGCGTTCCGGGGGAAGAGACCCAGTACTTC. Translated, it gives CSVPGEETQYF.

The rearrangement links TRBV24-1 to TRBJ1-5; D may be TRBD1 (5 bases). The CDR3 is made up of 14 amino acids. Germline V CDR1 and CDR2: KGHDR, SFDVKD. The ends were cut back, 7 bases at V and 6 bases at J, with 15 bases in the middle. The CDR3: CATSSQGGGQPQHF. The CDR3 DNA follows: TGTGCCACCAGCTCTCAGGGCGGCGGTCAGCCCCAGCATTTT.

The chain joins TRBV4-1 to TRBJ1-6, with D possibly TRBD1 on 6 matching bases. The CDR3 has 16 residues. The germline CDR1 and CDR2 sequences are MGHRA and YSYEKL. Trimming removed 5 bases from V and 5 bases from J, with 16 bases in between. The CDR3 region is CASSFQGRGDNSPLHF. For the CDR3, the DNA is TGCGCCAGCAGCTTCCAGGGGAGGGGAGATAATTCACCCCTCCACTTT.

This rearrangement joins TRBV10-3 to TRBJ1-2; 8 bases map to TRBD1. This CDR3 is 12 amino acids long. Germline V gives CDR1 ENHRY, CDR2 SYGVKD. With 11 bases clipped from V and 8 bases from J, the junction kept 10 bases outside the gene matches. The CDR3 loop is CASGQVSWGYTF. DNA of the CDR3: TGTGCCTCGGGACAGGTTTCCTGGGGCTACACCTTC.